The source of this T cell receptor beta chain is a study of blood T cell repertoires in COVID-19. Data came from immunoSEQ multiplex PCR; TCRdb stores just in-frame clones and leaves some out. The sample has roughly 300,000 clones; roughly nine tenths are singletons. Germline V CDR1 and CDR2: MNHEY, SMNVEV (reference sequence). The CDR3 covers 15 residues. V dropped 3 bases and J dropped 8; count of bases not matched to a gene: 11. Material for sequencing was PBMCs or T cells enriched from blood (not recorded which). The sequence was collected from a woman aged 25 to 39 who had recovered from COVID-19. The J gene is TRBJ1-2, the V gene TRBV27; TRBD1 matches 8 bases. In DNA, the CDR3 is TGTGCCAGCAGTTTTCAAGCGCAGGGGGCGGGGGGCTACACCTTC. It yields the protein CASSFQAQGAGGYTF.